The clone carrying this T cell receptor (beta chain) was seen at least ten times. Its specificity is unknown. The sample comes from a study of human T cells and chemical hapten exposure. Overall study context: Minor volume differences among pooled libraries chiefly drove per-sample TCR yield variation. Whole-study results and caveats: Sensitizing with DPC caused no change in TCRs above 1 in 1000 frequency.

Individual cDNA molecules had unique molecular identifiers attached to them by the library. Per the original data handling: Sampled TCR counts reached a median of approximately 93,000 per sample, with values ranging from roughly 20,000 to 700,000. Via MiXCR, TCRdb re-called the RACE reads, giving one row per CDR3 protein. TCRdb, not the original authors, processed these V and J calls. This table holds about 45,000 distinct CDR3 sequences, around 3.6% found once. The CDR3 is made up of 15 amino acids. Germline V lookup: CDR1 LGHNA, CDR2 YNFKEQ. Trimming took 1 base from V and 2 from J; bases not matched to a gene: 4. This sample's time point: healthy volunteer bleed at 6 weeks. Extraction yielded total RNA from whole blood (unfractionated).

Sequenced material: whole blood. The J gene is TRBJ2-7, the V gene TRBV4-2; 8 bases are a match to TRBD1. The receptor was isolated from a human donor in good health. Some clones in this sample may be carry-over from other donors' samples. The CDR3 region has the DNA TGTGCCAGCAGCCAAGGGCAGGGGGCCCCCTACGAGCAGTACTTC. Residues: CASSQGQGAPYEQYF.